The sequence of this T cell receptor beta chain was determined in a study of T cells in Graves' hyperthyroidism and ophthalmopathy. The study defined stable Graves' hyperthyroidism as no ophthalmopathy progression within 18 months. Hyperthyroidism in the patients, aged 18 to 65, was newly diagnosed and under 2 months in duration. This clonotype was picked up many times. From RNA transcripts, TCR beta CDR3 regions were amplified. First-round RT-PCR targeting the TCR CDR3 was performed with the HTBI primer set. TCRdb re-analysed the multiplex PCR reads in MiXCR, keeping a single row per CDR3 protein. The profile shows a few hundred thousand distinct CDR3 sequences, about 45% of them singletons. Sample: peripheral blood or thyroid tissue (not recorded which). The receptor was isolated from a woman younger than 35 with Graves' hyperthyroidism.

The CDR3 region is CASSLVSGQRANVLTF. Here the CDR3 DNA reads TGTGCCAGCAGCTTGGTCTCCGGGCAGCGGGCCAACGTCCTGACTTTC. The V call is TRBV5-8, the J call TRBJ2-6; no clear D. The CDR3 totals 16 residues. In germline, CDR1 is SGHTS, CDR2 YDEGEE. Trimming pared 0 bases from V and 5 bases from J, leaving 12 bases between.